This TCR beta chain was identified during a study of graft-versus-host responses after intestinal transplantation. Overall study: Recipients had transplants, and these were multivisceral, liver-intestinal, or isolated intestinal. Findings and caveats of the study: In patients with graft-donor T cell macrochimerism, allograft graft-versus-host to host-versus-graft clonal ratios were high.

This table comes from immunoSEQ multiplex PCR, and its TCRdb copy is limited to in-frame clones, with some not included. The sample lists about 98,000 clones; around 88% were seen once. As regards this clone: Its antigen is as yet unknown.

This CDR3 has 12 amino acids. V shed 6 bases and J shed 4 bases, with 8 bases lying between them. CDR1 and CDR2 from the germline V gene are SNHLY and FYNNEI. Source: PBMCs, taken 255 days after intestinal transplant. The V gene is TRBV2, the J gene TRBJ2-3; D is unresolved. The clonotype originates from a human patient who received an intestinal transplant, so some T cells may come from the graft donor. CDR3 region: CASRPLADTQYF. The CDR3 DNA reads TGTGCCAGCAGGCCCCTGGCAGATACGCAGTATTTT.